One and the same sample provided the 23 T cell receptor beta chains below, sequenced in a study of CXCR3-negative and CXCR3-positive naive CD8 T cells. It was by 5' RACE with UMI labels that the TRB cDNA libraries were prepared. TCRdb re-called the 5' RACE reads and gives one entry per CDR3 protein, without DNA. This sample's table has some 41,000 distinct CDR3 sequences. The sequenced sample was naive CXCR3- CD8+ T cells from blood. Subset noted: CD45RO-CCR7+CD27+CD95- naive CD8+ T cells lacking CXCR3 (TNR3-). The source is a human donor in good health. Some clones in this sample may be carry-over from other donors' samples.

The chain carries TRBV2 and TRBJ1-5. Germline values: CDR1 SNHLY, CDR2 FYNNEI. This CDR3 spans 15 amino acids. CDR3 sequence reads: CASSVWGTGNQPQHF.

CDR3 sequence: CASSQVSGGGEKLFF. The chain uses TRBV4-3 and TRBJ1-4. Germline CDR1 LGHNA, CDR2 YSLEER. This CDR3 region has 15 residues.

CDR3 residues: CSARGVEDYEQYF. The genes are TRBV20-1 and TRBJ2-7; TCRdb's assignment of TRBD2 cannot be checked, as there is no DNA. The CDR3 extends over 13 amino acids. From germline, CDR1 is DFQATT and CDR2 SNEGSKA (reference sequence).

The V gene is TRBV10-3, the J gene TRBJ2-5. CDR3 length: 15 amino acids. Per the germline V gene, CDR1 is ENHRY and CDR2 is SYGVKD. The CDR3 reads CAISATDGVQETQYF.

The chain carries TRBV27 and TRBJ2-7. The CDR3 contains 11 residues. In germline, CDR1 is MNHEY, CDR2 SMNVEV (reference sequence). CDR3 loop: CASFSRYEQYF.

This rearrangement joins TRBV27 to TRBJ2-3; TCRdb proposes TRBD2, but this gene call is untestable without DNA. Germline V gives CDR1 MNHEY, CDR2 SMNVEV (reference sequence). This CDR3 has 16 residues. This chain's CDR3 is CASTPGTSVNTDTQYF.

The chain employs TRBV6-2 or TRBV6-3 and TRBJ2-3; TCRdb reports TRBD2, a call that lacks DNA to check it against. The CDR3 length is 19 residues. The germline CDR1 and CDR2 sequences are MNHEY and SVGEGT. The CDR3 reads CASSYSRSSGKIVPDTQYF.

This rearrangement joins TRBV18 to TRBJ1-2. CDR3 length: 12 amino acids. CDR1 and CDR2 (germline): KGHSH, LQKENI. CDR3 loop: CASSPQGVGYTF.

This sequence joins TRBV12-3 or TRBV12-4 and TRBJ2-5; no DNA is available, so the TRBD2 call from TCRdb remains unchecked. The CDR3 consists of 14 residues. The CDR3 here is CASSRLAGPETQYF.

V usage is TRBV6-2 or TRBV6-3 and J usage is TRBJ1-5. The CDR3 covers 12 residues. The germline gives CDR1 MNHEY, CDR2 SVGEGT. The CDR3 sequence: CASSPDTRRQHF.

Here the CDR3 reads CSARDVPDYEQYF. The V gene is TRBV20-1, the J gene TRBJ2-7. The CDR3 has 13 amino acids. The germline V gene encodes CDR1 DFQATT and CDR2 SNEGSKA (reference sequence).

V is TRBV7-7 and J is TRBJ1-2. The V gene's germline CDR1 is SSHAT and CDR2 FNYEAQ (reference sequence). The CDR3 has 13 amino acids. The CDR3 sequence is CASSFHSLGGYTF.

The gene calls are TRBV7-9 and TRBJ2-7. The CDR3 is made up of 12 amino acids. CDR1 and CDR2 from the germline V gene are SEHNR and FQNEAQ (reference sequence). CDR3 sequence reads: CASSLGTYEQYF.

V and J are TRBV3-1 and TRBJ2-2; without DNA, the TCRdb call of TRBD1 cannot be checked. Per germline, CDR1 LGHDT and CDR2 YNNKEL (reference sequence). CDR3 length: 15 amino acids. CDR3 amino acids: CASSQGRGSIGELFF. Based on the CDR3 plus reference TRBV3-1 and TRBJ2-2, the full variable domain is DTAVSQTPKYLVTQMGNDKSIKCEQNLGHDTMYWYKQDSKKFLKIMFSYNNKELIINETVPNRFSPKSPDKAHLNLHINSLELGDSAVYFCASSQGRGSIGELFFGEGSRLTVL.

The chain has TRBV5-1 and TRBJ2-7; the D gene TCRdb calls, TRBD1, cannot be checked with no DNA. The CDR3 is 17 residues long. Germline V gene lookup returns CDR1 SGHRS and CDR2 YFSETQ. CDR3 region: CASSPKEIGTDLYEQYF.

The V call is TRBV11-2, the J call TRBJ2-7. CDR1 is SGHAT, CDR2 FQNNGV, per germline. This CDR3 spans 12 amino acids. CDR3 protein: CASSLDRREQYF.

The chain recombines TRBV2 with TRBJ2-1; TCRdb returns TRBD1, unconfirmable since there is no DNA. This CDR3 contains 17 residues. Germline assignment: CDR1 SNHLY and CDR2 FYNNEI. CDR3 loop: CATPKGQGAFSYNEQFF.

The chain is built from TRBV7-9 and TRBJ1-1. The length of the CDR3 is 12 residues. The germline CDR1 and CDR2 sequences are SEHNR and FQNEAQ (reference sequence). CDR3 protein: CASSFGPTEAFF.

V and J are TRBV10-3 and TRBJ2-7; TCRdb proposes TRBD1, but this gene call is untestable without DNA. The germline V gene encodes CDR1 ENHRY and CDR2 SYGVKD. The CDR3 is made up of 17 amino acids. The CDR3 sequence: CAISEPYLTGDIHEQYF.

The J gene is TRBJ2-2, the V gene TRBV14. The CDR3 has 17 residues. The germline CDR1 and CDR2 sequences are SGHDN and FVKESK. The CDR3 here is CASSHDGLSANTGELFF.

The chain has TRBV6-6 and TRBJ1-2. CDR3 length equals 14 residues. Germline loops: CDR1 MNHNY, CDR2 SVGAGI (reference sequence). The CDR3 loop is CASQNWVANYGYTF.

The CDR3 reads CASSYSMPGGARDEQFF. The chain has TRBV6-5 and TRBJ2-1; TCRdb names TRBD2, which stays unverified in the absence of DNA. CDR3 length: 17 amino acids. Germline values: CDR1 MNHEY, CDR2 SVGAGI.

The chain couples TRBV11-2 to TRBJ1-1; TCRdb proposes TRBD1, but this gene call is untestable without DNA. Per germline, CDR1 SGHAT and CDR2 FQNNGV. There are 16 residues in the CDR3. CDR3 sequence: CASSTGTPKGNTEAFF.